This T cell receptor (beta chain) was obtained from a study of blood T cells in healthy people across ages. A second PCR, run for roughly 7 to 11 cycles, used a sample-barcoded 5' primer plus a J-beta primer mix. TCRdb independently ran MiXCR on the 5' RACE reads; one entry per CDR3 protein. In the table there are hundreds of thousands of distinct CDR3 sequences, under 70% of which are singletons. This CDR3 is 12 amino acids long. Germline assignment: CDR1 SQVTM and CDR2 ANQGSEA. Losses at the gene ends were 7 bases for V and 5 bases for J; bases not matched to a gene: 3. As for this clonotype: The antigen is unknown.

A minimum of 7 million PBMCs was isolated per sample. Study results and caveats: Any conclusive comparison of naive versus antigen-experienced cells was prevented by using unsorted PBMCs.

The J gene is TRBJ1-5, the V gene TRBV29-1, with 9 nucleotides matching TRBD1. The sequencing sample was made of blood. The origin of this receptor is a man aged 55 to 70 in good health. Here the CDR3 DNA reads TGCAGCGCTAGACAGGGGGATCAGCCCCAGCATTTT. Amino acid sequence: CSARQGDQPQHF.